The entry below describes one T cell receptor beta chain. Its antigen is unidentified. cDNA molecules carried unique molecular identifiers, and template switching added a universal primer site. Via MiXCR, TCRdb re-called the 5' RACE reads, giving one row per CDR3 protein. The table lists 250,000 or so distinct CDR3 sequences, about 7% of them singletons. This entry comes from a study of identical twins. The V gene's germline CDR1 is ENHRY and CDR2 SYGVKD. V gave up 3 bases and J gave up 2 bases, with 15 bases separating them. This CDR3 spans 16 amino acids. Every donor was a healthy Caucasian. Regarding the study as a whole: Sharing of beta out-of-frame sequences by twins showed a weaker excess. The study based its conclusions on cross-sectional statistical analysis and did not follow the same donors.

This sample was also put to use in a study of yellow fever vaccine responses in identical twins.

This receptor was taken from a woman younger than 30 in good health. The rearrangement links TRBV10-3 to TRBJ2-3, with a possible D match to TRBD2 (6 bases). The specimen sequenced was memory (CD45RO+) T cells sorted from blood. CDR3 DNA sequence: TGTGCCATCAGTGATGGGAGCGCGGGATACACAGATACGCAGTATTTT. Encoded protein: CAISDGSAGYTDTQYF.